A few counts support the clone carrying this T cell receptor beta chain. This sample was taken from a study of Graves' ophthalmopathy and Graves' hyperthyroidism. RNA transcripts provided the template for amplifying TCR beta CDR3 regions. The first-round RT-PCR employed HTBI primers together with the Qiagen OneStep RT-PCR kit. A multiplex PCR was then performed as the second round. TCRdb re-derived calls from the multiplex PCR reads in MiXCR, one entry per CDR3 protein. The table lists about 240,000 distinct CDR3 sequences, less than 55% of them singletons. CDR1 is SGHTA, CDR2 FQGTGA, per germline. V lost 2 bases, J lost 7 bases, and 14 bases lay in between. The CDR3 is 15 amino acids.

This sequence joins TRBV7-3 and TRBJ2-2; D is unresolved. The TCR comes from an adult man with Graves' ophthalmopathy. The sample consisted of peripheral blood. The CDR3 DNA follows: TGTGCCAGCAGCTTACTTACAGTTGGTATCGGGGAGCTGTTTTTT. It is translated as CASSLLTVGIGELFF. Using reference TRBV7-3 and TRBJ2-2 for the parts outside the CDR3, the full variable domain is GAGVSQTPSNKVTEKGKYVELRCDPISGHTALYWYRQSLGQGPEFLIYFQGTGAADDSGLPNDRFFAVRPEGSVSTLKIQRTERGDSAVYLCASSLLTVGIGELFFGEGSRLTVL.